What follows are 20 T cell receptor beta chains derived from one specimen sequenced in a study of blood T cell repertoires in COVID-19. The data were produced by immunoSEQ multiplex PCR, yet TCRdb's version contains in-frame clones alone and is incomplete. Of approximately 390,000 clones listed, around 87% are singletons. What was sequenced was peripheral blood. These receptors originate from a woman in her fifties or sixties with COVID-19, enrolled during active disease.

The chain couples TRBV10-2 to TRBJ2-7; tentatively, D is TRBD2 (6 bases). The CDR3 covers 11 residues. The V end was cut by 5 bases, the J end by 9 bases, with 11 bases between. The germline gives CDR1 WSHSY, CDR2 SAAADI. The chain's CDR3 is CASSPSVGQYF. The CDR3 nucleotides are TGCGCCAGCAGTCCTAGCGTGGGGCAGTACTTC.

J is TRBJ2-1 and V is TRBV7-9; D might be TRBD1 (5 bases). V was trimmed by 2 bases and J by 6 bases, leaving 11 bases between them. Germline assignment: CDR1 SEHNR and CDR2 FQNEAQ (reference sequence). The CDR3 is made up of 14 amino acids. The CDR3 is CASSLQGFGNEQFF. Written as DNA, the CDR3 is TGTGCCAGCAGCTTACAGGGTTTTGGCAATGAGCAGTTCTTC.

This sequence joins TRBV7-6 and TRBJ1-1, with no clear D. CDR3 length equals 15 residues. Trimming stripped 7 bases from V and 5 bases from J, with 20 bases between. Germline V gene sequence: CDR1 SGHVS, CDR2 FNYEAQ. CDR3 nucleotide sequence: TGTGCCAGCACCTTGGACCCTGCGGCGGGTACTGAAGCTTTCTTT. Its translation is CASTLDPAAGTEAFF.

V and J are TRBV5-5 and TRBJ2-1, with a tentative D call TRBD2 (6 bases). The CDR3 has 16 residues. Per germline, CDR1 SGHKS and CDR2 YYEKEE (reference sequence). V dropped 1 base and J dropped 6 bases, with 17 bases sitting between them. DNA for the CDR3: TGTGCCAGCAGCTTGACTTTCGGCGGGGTTGTCAATGAGCAGTTCTTC. It is translated as CASSLTFGGVVNEQFF.

V and J are TRBV12-3 or TRBV12-4 and TRBJ2-5, with D possibly being TRBD2 (5 bases). The CDR3 has 12 residues. Trimming shortened V by 7 bases and J by 7 bases, and 13 bases separated the two germline ends. In nucleotides, the CDR3 is TGTGCCAGCACTGGACTTAGTCTGACCCAGTACTTC. Its protein product is CASTGLSLTQYF.

The chain joins TRBV25-1 to TRBJ1-4, with 8 bases identical to TRBD1. The CDR3 is 12 amino acids. V dropped 8 bases and J dropped 8; count of bases not matched to a gene: 4. The germline CDR1 and CDR2 sequences are MGHDK and SYGVNS. The CDR3 DNA reads as TGTGCCAGCGGACAGGGTATCGAAAAACTGTTTTTT. Encoded protein: CASGQGIEKLFF.

The J gene is TRBJ2-2, the V gene TRBV7-2, with TRBD2 matching over 7 bases. J gave up 8 bases and V 6 bases, and 15 bases lay outside the gene matches. Germline V gene data show CDR1 as SGHTA and CDR2 as FQGNSA. The CDR3 runs to 16 residues. CDR3 bases: TGTGCCAGCAGGGAGGGGCCGGGACTAACGTCTGGGGAGCTGTTTTTT. Translating it yields CASREGPGLTSGELFF.

This chain uses TRBV27 with TRBJ2-7; weak D call: TRBD1 (6 bases). Germline CDR1 and CDR2: MNHEY and SMNVEV (reference sequence). Trimming took off 7 bases at V and 0 bases at J, with 16 bases between the two ends. The CDR3 has 15 amino acids. Here the CDR3 DNA reads TGTGCCAGCAAATCCGGGACACAAAGCTCCTACGAGCAGTACTTC. This encodes CASKSGTQSSYEQYF.

This chain connects TRBV2 to TRBJ1-2; the D gene is possibly TRBD1 (6 bases). CDR1 SNHLY and CDR2 FYNNEI come from the germline V gene. This CDR3 has 15 amino acids. V was clipped by 3 bases and J by 4 bases, with 15 bases between them. CDR3 coding DNA: TGTGCCAGCAGTGAGATTACAGGGTCTGGCTATGGCTACACCTTC. Residues: CASSEITGSGYGYTF.

The rearrangement links TRBV2 to TRBJ2-1; tentatively, D is TRBD1 (6 bases). Deletions cut 7 bases from V and 8 bases from J, with 12 bases between. This CDR3 has 12 amino acids. The germline V gene has CDR1 SNHLY and CDR2 FYNNEI. The CDR3 protein is CASIYEGDEQFF. As DNA, the CDR3 is TGTGCCAGCATTTACGAGGGGGATGAGCAGTTCTTC.

The rearrangement joins TRBV29-1 to TRBJ2-3; D unresolved. This CDR3 is 13 amino acids long. The germline gives CDR1 SQVTM, CDR2 ANQGSEA. V was trimmed by 4 bases and J by 2 bases, leaving 10 bases between them. CDR3 region: CSVVSGVTDTQYF. The CDR3 DNA sequence: TGCAGCGTTGTTTCGGGTGTCACAGATACGCAGTATTTT.

The gene calls are TRBV19 and TRBJ1-5; D might be TRBD1 (6 bases). The CDR3 consists of 12 residues. Germline V CDR1 and CDR2: LNHDA, SQIVND (reference sequence). The V and J ends lost 9 bases and 4 bases respectively, with 10 bases between them. Here the CDR3 reads CARYRVNQPQHF. The CDR3 DNA sequence: TGTGCCAGATACAGGGTTAATCAGCCCCAGCATTTT.

The chain is built from TRBV6-4 and TRBJ1-2; D unresolved. Germline assignment: CDR1 MRHNA and CDR2 SNTAGT. This CDR3 spans 14 amino acids. V dropped 4 bases and J dropped 4 bases, with 13 bases sitting between them. CDR3 sequence: CASSADYPPYGYTF. The DNA for the CDR3 is TGTGCCAGCAGTGCGGACTACCCCCCCTATGGCTACACCTTC.

The chain uses TRBV19 and TRBJ2-3; 7 bases map to TRBD1. Looked up from germline, CDR1 is LNHDA and CDR2 is SQIVND (reference sequence). After removal of 3 bases from V and 6 bases from J, the junction contained 9 bases not matched to a gene. The CDR3 is 15 residues long. CDR3 DNA sequence: TGTGCCAGTAGTATTCAGGGGGAGAAGGGGGATACGCAGTATTTT. This gives the protein CASSIQGEKGDTQYF.

V and J are TRBV18 and TRBJ2-7; 9 positions agree with TRBD2. V gave up 6 bases and J gave up 1 base; unmatched junction bases: 7. The length of the CDR3 is 15 residues. CDR1 and CDR2 (germline): KGHSH, LQKENI. The CDR3 DNA is TGTGCCAGCTCCTGGGGACTAGCCAATTCCTACGAGCAGTACTTC. Its protein is CASSWGLANSYEQYF.

This clone was picked up one time. The DNA of the CDR3 is TGTGCCAGCAGTCCAGCGGGCGTCGGGGGTGTTACTGAAGCTTTCTTT. It specifies CASSPAGVGGVTEAFF. V and J are TRBV6-4 and TRBJ1-1, with D possibly TRBD1 on 5 matching bases. From germline, CDR1 is MRHNA and CDR2 SNTAGT. V was cut by 5 bases and J by 5 bases, with 21 bases left in between. The CDR3 consists of 16 residues.

The genes are TRBV5-1 and TRBJ2-7; TRBD2 matches 11 bases. This CDR3 has 18 amino acids. The germline V gene encodes CDR1 SGHRS and CDR2 YFSETQ. V shed 0 bases, J shed 2 bases, and the junction held 10 bases outside the gene matches. CDR3 protein: CASSLEPSGGMWPYEQYF. Written as DNA, the CDR3 is TGCGCCAGCAGCTTGGAACCTAGCGGGGGGATGTGGCCCTACGAGCAGTACTTC.

This chain uses TRBV5-1 with TRBJ2-7; 9 bases are a match to TRBD1. The CDR3 extends over 15 amino acids. V lost 1 base and J lost 1; bases outside the gene matches: 3. CDR1 is SGHRS, CDR2 YFSETQ, per germline. CDR3 sequence (DNA): TGCGCCAGCAGCTTGACAGGGGGCACGTCCTACGAGCAGTACTTC. Amino acid sequence: CASSLTGGTSYEQYF.

V usage is TRBV3-1 (or the pseudogene TRBV3-2) and J usage is TRBJ2-7; 9 bases line up with TRBD1. V was clipped by 4 bases and J by 4 bases; unmatched bases: 8. The CDR3 contains 15 residues. The germline V gene has CDR1 LGHDT and CDR2 YNNKEL (reference sequence). The chain's CDR3 is CASSPSGTGPYEQYF. In nucleotides, the CDR3 is TGTGCCAGCAGCCCTTCGGGGACAGGGCCGTACGAGCAGTACTTC.

The chain employs TRBV27 and TRBJ2-7; TRBD2 aligns across 8 bases. Germline V gene sequence: CDR1 MNHEY, CDR2 SMNVEV (reference sequence). The CDR3 extends over 16 amino acids. V dropped 1 base and J dropped 0; count of bases not matched to a gene: 5. CDR3 loop: CASSLFVGGDSYEQYF. CDR3 DNA sequence: TGTGCCAGCAGTTTATTCGTCGGGGGGGACTCCTACGAGCAGTACTTC.